A selection of T cell receptor beta chains follows, all from one sample in a study of human T cells and chemical hapten exposure. TCRdb fed the RACE reads into MiXCR, producing one record per CDR3 protein. Of 300,000 to 350,000 distinct CDR3 sequences listed, approximately 6.3% are singletons. Sequenced here: whole blood, sampled in connection with sensitization to the hapten diphenylcyclopropenone (DPC). The receptors were sampled from a woman aged 18-30 years with alopecia areata. Some clones in this sample may be carry-over from other donors' samples. Both conserved end residues are part of each CDR3. D genes are given only for firm matches. Rows give clone size only sometimes, using once, few, many, or a class for an expanded clone.

cdr3_aa | cdr3_nt | j_call | d_call | v_call | clone_size
CASSFRGEVNEQFF | TGTGCCAGCAGTTTCAGGGGGGAGGTTAATGAGCAGTTCTTC | TRBJ2-1 | - | TRBV27 | -
CASRQSSGANVLTF | TGTGCCAGCAGACAGAGCTCTGGGGCCAACGTCCTGACTTTC | TRBJ2-6 | - | TRBV4-2 | many
CAISRQLRGGLLLYEQYF | TGTGCCATCAGCAGACAGCTGCGGGGGGGCCTCCTCCTCTACGAGCAGTACTTC | TRBJ2-7 | TRBD2 | TRBV10-3 | few
CASSQQKAQAFF | TGTGCCAGCAGCCAACAAAAGGCGCAGGCTTTCTTT | TRBJ1-1 | - | TRBV3-1 | many
CSASPLPGQGAMSNSPLHF | TGCAGTGCTAGCCCACTTCCCGGACAGGGGGCCATGAGTAATTCACCCCTCCACTTT | TRBJ1-6 | TRBD1 | TRBV20-1 | -
CASREGTVSSGNTIYF | TGTGCCAGCAGAGAAGGGACAGTCTCCTCTGGAAACACCATATATTTT | TRBJ1-3 | TRBD1 | TRBV7-6 | many
CASSYTSGGTGEQYF | TGTGCCAGCAGCTACACTAGCGGGGGGACCGGCGAGCAGTACTTC | TRBJ2-7 | TRBD2 | TRBV11-1 | few
CASSLGGAFAEAFF | TGTGCCAGCAGCTTAGGGGGCGCGTTCGCTGAAGCTTTCTTT | TRBJ1-1 | - | TRBV7-2 | once
CASSPQPGSEAFF | TGTGCCAGCAGCCCCCAGCCCGGGTCTGAAGCTTTCTTT | TRBJ1-1 | - | TRBV5-6 | many
CASSENRGSYYGYTF | TGCGCCAGCAGTGAAAATAGGGGGAGTTACTATGGCTACACCTTC | TRBJ1-2 | - | TRBV10-2 | -
CASSSGTEPSYGYTF | TGTGCCAGCAGCTCCGGGACAGAACCTTCCTATGGCTACACCTTC | TRBJ1-2 | TRBD1 | TRBV3-1 | -
CASSPGIEPQHF | TGTGCCAGCAGTCCCGGGATAGAGCCCCAGCATTTT | TRBJ1-5 | - | TRBV28 | few
CAIRRESTDTQYF | TGTGCCATCAGGAGGGAGAGCACAGATACGCAGTATTTT | TRBJ2-3 | - | TRBV10-3 | -
CASSLVGGLGADTQYF | TGTGCCAGCAGCTTAGTCGGGGGACTAGGCGCAGATACGCAGTATTTT | TRBJ2-3 | TRBD2 | TRBV7-2 | -
CSVEGQKVGETQYF | TGCAGCGTTGAAGGGCAAAAGGTGGGGGAGACCCAGTACTTC | TRBJ2-5 | - | TRBV29-1 | many
CASSSFRRADGYTF | TGTGCCAGCAGTTCCTTCCGCAGGGCCGATGGCTACACCTTC | TRBJ1-2 | - | TRBV6-5 | few